Below, 6 T cell receptor beta chains from the same sample are listed, as sequenced in a study of T cell responses to AZD1222 COVID-19 vaccine. Some clones are missing from TCRdb's copy, which holds only in-frame ones; the method was immunoSEQ multiplex PCR. The table lists more than 150,000 clones, about 90% of them singletons, with 5% to 7.5% in the top ten. The specimen comprised peripheral blood, sampled on day 0 of AZD1222 vaccination. The receptors shown here come from an adult in good health.

This sequence joins TRBV6-5 and TRBJ1-5; the D is unclear. From germline, CDR1 is MNHEY and CDR2 SVGAGI. The ends were cut back, 0 bases at V and 0 bases at J, with 6 bases in the middle. This CDR3 contains 15 residues. The CDR3 region is CASSYSGLSNQPQHF. The CDR3 coding sequence is TGTGCCAGCAGTTACTCTGGCCTTAGCAATCAGCCCCAGCATTTT.

The chain has TRBV28 and TRBJ2-2; D call uncertain. With 7 bases removed from V and 6 bases from J, the gap between germline ends came to 6 bases. Germline values: CDR1 MDHEN, CDR2 SYDVKM. The CDR3 consists of 11 residues. The CDR3 sequence is CASTRSGELFF. CDR3 DNA: TGTGCCAGCACCCGATCCGGGGAGCTGTTTTTT.

The J gene is TRBJ2-3, the V gene TRBV5-1; D possibly corresponds to TRBD2 (6 bases). In germline, CDR1 is SGHRS, CDR2 YFSETQ. V was trimmed by 4 bases and J by 2 bases, leaving 17 bases between them. CDR3 size: 16 residues. The CDR3 DNA sequence: TGCGCCAGCAGCCCATATAGCGGATCTAACACAGATACGCAGTATTTT. Translating it yields CASSPYSGSNTDTQYF.

The chain joins TRBV7-9 to TRBJ2-3; no reliable D call. V lost 4 bases, J lost 0 bases, and 14 bases lay in between. CDR3 length: 16 residues. Germline lookup yields CDR1 SEHNR and CDR2 FQNEAQ (reference sequence). For the CDR3, the DNA is TGTGCCAGCAGCTCATCGGCCCGACCTAGCACAGATACGCAGTATTTT. This codes for CASSSSARPSTDTQYF.

The J gene is TRBJ1-2, the V gene TRBV7-9; D is possibly TRBD1 (6 bases). The germline V gene encodes CDR1 SEHNR and CDR2 FQNEAQ (reference sequence). V shed 5 bases and J shed 0 bases, with 13 bases lying between them. This CDR3 is 15 amino acids long. CDR3 nucleotides: TGTGCCAGCAGCCAAACGGGACAACCTAACTATGGCTACACCTTC. Translated, it gives CASSQTGQPNYGYTF.

This chain uses TRBV3-1 (or the pseudogene TRBV3-2) with TRBJ2-1, with D perhaps TRBD2 (5 bases). Deletions cut 1 base from V and 5 bases from J, with 18 bases between. Germline CDR1 LGHDT, CDR2 YNNKEL (reference sequence). The CDR3 has 17 residues. The CDR3 DNA is TGTGCCAGCAGCCAAGTACAGTTGAGGGCTGGAAACAATGAGCAGTTCTTC. Its protein is CASSQVQLRAGNNEQFF.